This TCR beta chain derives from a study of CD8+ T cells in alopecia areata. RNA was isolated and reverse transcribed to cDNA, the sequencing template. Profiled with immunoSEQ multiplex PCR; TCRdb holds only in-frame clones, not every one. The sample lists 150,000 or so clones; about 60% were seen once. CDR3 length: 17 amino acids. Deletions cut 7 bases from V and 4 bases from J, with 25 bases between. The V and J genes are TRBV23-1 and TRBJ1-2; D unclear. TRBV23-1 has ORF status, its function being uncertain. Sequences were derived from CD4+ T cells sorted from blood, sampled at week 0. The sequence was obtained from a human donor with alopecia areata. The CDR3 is CASTLPSIDLIGYGYTF. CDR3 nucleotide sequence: TGCGCCAGCACTCTTCCATCCATCGACTTGATCGGCTATGGCTACACCTTC.